This TCR beta chain was sequenced during a study of shared clonotypes between healthy human individuals. Method: immunoSEQ multiplex PCR; TCRdb's copy keeps in-frame clones and lacks some. The sample yields approximately 1,500,000 clones, 95% to 99% seen once. Turning to this clone: Other DNA sequences in the same sample also yield this CDR3.

The sequencing sample was made of naive CD4+ T cells sorted from blood. Subset denoted: CD45RA+ positively selected. This TCR was sampled from a man in his thirties or forties in good health.

The chain's CDR3 is CASSLTRGNQPQHF. The DNA for the CDR3 is TGTGCCAGCAGCTTGACCAGGGGGAATCAGCCCCAGCATTTT. The chain uses TRBV5-6 and TRBJ1-5; 7 nucleotides line up with TRBD1. The CDR3 runs to 14 residues. Germline assignment: CDR1 SGHDT and CDR2 YYEEEE. J gave up 4 bases and V 1 base, and 2 bases lay outside the gene matches.